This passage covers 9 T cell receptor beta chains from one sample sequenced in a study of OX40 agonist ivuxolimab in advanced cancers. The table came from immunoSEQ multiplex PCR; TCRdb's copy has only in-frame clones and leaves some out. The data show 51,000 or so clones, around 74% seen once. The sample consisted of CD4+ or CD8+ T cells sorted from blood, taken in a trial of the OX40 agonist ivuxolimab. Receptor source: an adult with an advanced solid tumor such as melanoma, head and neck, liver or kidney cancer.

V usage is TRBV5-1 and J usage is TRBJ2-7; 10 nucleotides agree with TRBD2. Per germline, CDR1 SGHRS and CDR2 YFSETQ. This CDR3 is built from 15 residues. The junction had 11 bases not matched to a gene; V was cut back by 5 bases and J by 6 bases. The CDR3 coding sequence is TGCGCCAGCAGACTAATAGCGGGAGGATCCGTCGAGCAGTACTTC. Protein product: CASRLIAGGSVEQYF.

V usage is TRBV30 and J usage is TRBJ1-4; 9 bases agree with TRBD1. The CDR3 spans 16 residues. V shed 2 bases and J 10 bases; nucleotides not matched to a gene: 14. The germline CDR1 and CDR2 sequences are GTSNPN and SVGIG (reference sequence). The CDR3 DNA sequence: TGTGCCTGGAGTCGGGACAGGGTGGGCAGGGGTGGAAAACTGTTTTTT. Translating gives CAWSRDRVGRGGKLFF.

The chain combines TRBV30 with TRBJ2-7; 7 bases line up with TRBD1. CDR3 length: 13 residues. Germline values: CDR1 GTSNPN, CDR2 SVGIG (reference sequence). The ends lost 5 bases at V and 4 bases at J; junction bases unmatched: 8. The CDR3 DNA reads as TGTGCCTGGTCGCCGGGACAGCTGTACGAGCAGTACTTC. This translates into CAWSPGQLYEQYF.

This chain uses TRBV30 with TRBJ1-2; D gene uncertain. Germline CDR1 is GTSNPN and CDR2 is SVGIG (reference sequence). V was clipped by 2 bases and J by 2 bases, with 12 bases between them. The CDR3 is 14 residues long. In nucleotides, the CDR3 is TGTGCCTGGAGTAGGAGCAGATTAAACTATGGCTACACCTTC. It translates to CAWSRSRLNYGYTF.

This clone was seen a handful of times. As DNA, the CDR3 is TGCGCCAGCAGTGACACTTCTGGAAACACCATATATTTT. As protein: CASSDTSGNTIYF. The chain couples TRBV5-1 to TRBJ1-3; D remains unclear. CDR1 and CDR2 from the germline V gene are SGHRS and YFSETQ. The V gene lost 5 bases and the J gene lost 1 base, with 7 bases spanning the gap. The CDR3 is 13 amino acids.

CDR3 nucleotides: TGTGCCAGCAGCTTAAGTACCGACAATGAGCAGTTCTTC. It yields the protein CASSLSTDNEQFF. The chain is built from TRBV11-2 and TRBJ2-1; D not resolved. Germline values: CDR1 SGHAT, CDR2 FQNNGV. This CDR3 has 13 residues. Trimming took off 2 bases at V and 5 bases at J, with 7 bases between the two ends.

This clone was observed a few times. The CDR3 reads CASSLQGAQPNSPLHF. CDR3 nucleotides: TGTGCCAGCAGCTTGCAGGGGGCCCAACCTAATTCACCCCTCCACTTT. The chain links TRBV5-6 to TRBJ1-6, with 8 bases fitting TRBD1. J gave up 6 bases and V 1 base, and 6 bases lay outside the gene matches. Germline CDR1 reads SGHDT; CDR2 reads YYEEEE. The CDR3 sequence is 16 residues long.

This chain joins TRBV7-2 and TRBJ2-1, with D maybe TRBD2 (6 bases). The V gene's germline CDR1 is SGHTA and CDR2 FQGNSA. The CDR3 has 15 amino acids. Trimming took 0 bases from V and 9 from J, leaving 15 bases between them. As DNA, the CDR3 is TGTGCCAGCAGCTTAGCGGGAGGTTCCCCTTCTGAGCAGTTCTTC. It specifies CASSLAGGSPSEQFF.

The CDR3: CASSQQTGGEQYF. The CDR3 nucleotides are TGTGCCAGCAGCCAGCAGACAGGCGGCGAGCAGTACTTC. The V call is TRBV5-4, the J call TRBJ2-7; D is possibly TRBD1 (6 bases). The CDR3 spans 13 residues. With 4 bases removed from V and 6 bases from J, the gap between germline ends came to 14 bases. The germline gives CDR1 SGHNT, CDR2 YYREEE (reference sequence).